Listed below are T cell receptor beta chains from one sample, sequenced in a study of CD8+CD57+ T cells in acquired aplastic anemia. TCRdb re-called the reads through MiXCR, storing one row per CDR3 protein. The repertoire holds fewer than 200,000 distinct CDR3 sequences, roughly 47% seen once, with approximately 1% in the top ten. Sequencing was performed on sorted CD4+, CD8+, or CD8+CD57+ T cells (not recorded which) from PBMCs. Receptors originate from a human donor in good health. Both conserved end residues are part of each CDR3. Fields, in order: D gene, V gene, J gene, clone size, CDR3 protein, CDR3 DNA. The D gene is left open where the match is weak. Size tells how often a clone was seen (once, few, many) or the class of an expanded clone, and some rows leave it out.

>TRBD1|TRBV12-3/TRBV12-4|TRBJ1-1|many
CASSTVRGETEAFF
TGTGCCAGCAGCACCGTCAGGGGGGAGACTGAAGCTTTCTTT
>NA|TRBV25-1|TRBJ2-1|NA
CASSEFRYNEQFF
TGTGCCAGCAGTGAATTTCGGTACAATGAGCAGTTCTTC
>NA|TRBV19|TRBJ1-2|NA
CASQRERGYGYTF
TGTGCCAGTCAACGGGAGAGGGGCTATGGCTACACCTTC
>TRBD1|TRBV3-1|TRBJ2-3|NA
CASSRGTGAFTDTQYF
TGTGCCAGCAGTCGCGGAACAGGGGCCTTCACAGATACGCAGTATTTT
>TRBD1|TRBV29-1|TRBJ1-1|NA
CSVEFPGQGMNTEAFF
TGCAGCGTTGAATTTCCGGGACAGGGGATGAACACTGAAGCTTTCTTT
>NA|TRBV7-3|TRBJ2-5|once
CASSSGPIGETQYF
TGCGCCAGCAGCTCCGGACCCATAGGGGAGACCCAGTACTTC
>TRBD1|TRBV20-1|TRBJ2-7|NA
CSASGQNYEQYF
TGCAGTGCTTCGGGACAGAACTACGAGCAGTACTTC
>NA|TRBV12-3/TRBV12-4|TRBJ1-5|few
CASSPDSLINQPQHF
TGTGCCAGCAGCCCGGACAGTCTTATTAATCAGCCCCAGCATTTT
>NA|TRBV20-1|TRBJ1-6|many
CSASGYTGGLLNSPLHF
TGCAGTGCTAGTGGTTACACCGGGGGGTTACTTAATTCACCCCTCCACTTT
>TRBD1|TRBV6-4|TRBJ1-2|many
CASSEGQGYGYTF
TGTGCCAGCAGTGAAGGACAGGGATATGGCTACACCTTC
>TRBD1|TRBV10-3|TRBJ2-7|many
CAISESPGQGNFYEQYF
TGTGCCATCAGTGAGTCTCCGGGACAGGGAAACTTCTACGAGCAGTACTTC
>NA|TRBV24-1|TRBJ1-5|many
CATGFQRLQPQHF
TGTGCCACCGGTTTCCAACGCCTTCAGCCCCAGCATTTT
>NA|TRBV19|TRBJ1-5|NA
CASSMRRQWGQPQHF
TGTGCCAGTAGTATGAGGAGACAATGGGGACAGCCCCAGCATTTT
>NA|TRBV9|TRBJ1-1|few
CASSVRGTEAFF
TGTGCCAGCAGCGTAAGGGGCACTGAAGCTTTCTTT
>NA|TRBV25-1|TRBJ1-4|medium-sized
CASSDRGGGWSEKLFF
TGTGCCAGCAGTGACAGGGGAGGAGGATGGAGTGAAAAACTGTTTTTT
>TRBD1|TRBV7-6|TRBJ2-7|NA
CASSTRTGNSYEQYF
TGTGCCAGCAGCACCCGGACAGGGAACTCCTACGAGCAGTACTTC
>TRBD1|TRBV5-5|TRBJ2-7|many
CASSLGQGTSSYEQYF
TGTGCCAGCAGCTTGGGACAGGGGACAAGCTCCTACGAGCAGTACTTC
>TRBD2|TRBV11-2|TRBJ2-2|many
CASSLTTSGRTNTGELFF
TGTGCCAGCAGCTTGACGACTAGCGGGAGAACGAACACCGGGGAGCTGTTTTTT
>TRBD1|TRBV7-2|TRBJ2-7|once
CASSQGQGHEQYF
TGTGCCAGCAGCCAAGGACAGGGCCACGAGCAGTACTTC
>NA|TRBV2|TRBJ2-2|NA
CASSQFSANTGELFF
TGTGCCAGCAGCCAATTTTCAGCGAACACCGGGGAGCTGTTTTTT
>TRBD1|TRBV20-1|TRBJ2-5|few
CSATGQGAETQYF
TGCAGTGCCACCGGACAGGGGGCAGAGACCCAGTACTTC
>NA|TRBV6-1|TRBJ2-3|NA
CASSGFRWTDTQYF
TGTGCCAGCAGTGGCTTCCGGTGGACAGATACGCAGTATTTT
>TRBD1|TRBV6-6|TRBJ2-7|many
CASSYSDRAPYEQYF
TGTGCCAGCAGTTACTCAGACAGGGCACCTTACGAGCAGTACTTC
>NA|TRBV19|TRBJ1-2|NA
CASRVTRQAPNYGYTF
TGTGCCAGTAGAGTTACCCGACAAGCCCCTAACTATGGCTACACCTTC
>TRBD1|TRBV19|TRBJ1-6|NA
CASSWDRGNSPLHF
TGTGCCAGTAGCTGGGACAGGGGCAATTCACCCCTCCACTTT
>TRBD2|TRBV20-1|TRBJ2-3|many
CSAASSGGAITDTQYF
TGCAGTGCTGCCTCGAGCGGGGGGGCGATCACAGATACGCAGTATTTT
>TRBD2|TRBV20-1|TRBJ2-1|NA
CSAKNGASGSQFF
TGCAGTGCTAAAAACGGGGCTAGCGGGAGTCAGTTCTTC
>TRBD1|TRBV11-3|TRBJ1-2|many
CASSLGTGGRGYTF
TGTGCCAGCAGCCTCGGGACAGGCGGACGGGGCTACACCTTC
>NA|TRBV6-5|TRBJ1-1|NA
CASSSDSGPPRGEAFF
TGTGCCAGCAGTTCCGACTCCGGGCCCCCGAGGGGAGAGGCTTTCTTT
>TRBD2|TRBV29-1|TRBJ2-7|NA
CSVEVSSGGVVYEQYF
TGCAGCGTTGAGGTGTCTAGCGGGGGGGTGGTCTACGAGCAGTACTTC